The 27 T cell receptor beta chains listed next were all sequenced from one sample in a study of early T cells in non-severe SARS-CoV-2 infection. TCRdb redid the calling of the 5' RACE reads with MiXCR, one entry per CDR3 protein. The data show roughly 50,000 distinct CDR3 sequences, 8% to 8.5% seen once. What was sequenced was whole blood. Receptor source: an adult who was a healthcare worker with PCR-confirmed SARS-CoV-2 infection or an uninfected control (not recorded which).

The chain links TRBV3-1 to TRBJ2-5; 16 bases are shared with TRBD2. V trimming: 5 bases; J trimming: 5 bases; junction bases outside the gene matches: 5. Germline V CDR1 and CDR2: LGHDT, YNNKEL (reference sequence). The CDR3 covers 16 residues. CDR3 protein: CASSIGTSGGAETQYF. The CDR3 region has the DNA TGTGCCAGCAGCATTGGGACTAGCGGGGGGGCTGAGACCCAGTACTTC.

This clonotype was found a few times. The CDR3 is CASSATPPSNYGYTF. Written as DNA, the CDR3 is TGTGCCAGCAGTGCTACACCGCCCAGCAACTATGGCTACACCTTC. The V call is TRBV2, the J call TRBJ1-2; D ambiguous. The length of the CDR3 is 15 residues. Deletions cut 4 bases from V and 2 bases from J, with 14 bases between. Looked up from germline, CDR1 is SNHLY and CDR2 is FYNNEI.

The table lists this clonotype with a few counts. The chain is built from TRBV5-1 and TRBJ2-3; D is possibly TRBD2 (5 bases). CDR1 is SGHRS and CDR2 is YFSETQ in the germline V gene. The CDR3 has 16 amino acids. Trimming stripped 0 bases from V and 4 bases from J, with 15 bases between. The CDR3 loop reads CASSLVVSASADTQYF. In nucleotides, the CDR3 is TGCGCCAGCAGCTTGGTGGTTAGCGCTAGTGCAGATACGCAGTATTTT.

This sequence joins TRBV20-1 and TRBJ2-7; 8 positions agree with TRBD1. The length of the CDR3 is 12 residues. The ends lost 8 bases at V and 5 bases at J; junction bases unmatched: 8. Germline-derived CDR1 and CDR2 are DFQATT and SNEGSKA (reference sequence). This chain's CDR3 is CSTAPQGDEQYF. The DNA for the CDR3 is TGCAGTACCGCCCCACAGGGGGACGAGCAGTACTTC.

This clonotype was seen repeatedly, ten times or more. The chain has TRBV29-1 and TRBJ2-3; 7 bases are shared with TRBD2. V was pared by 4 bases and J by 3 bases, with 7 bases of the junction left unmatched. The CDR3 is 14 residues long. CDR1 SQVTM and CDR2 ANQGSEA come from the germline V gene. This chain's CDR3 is CSVATSWETDTQYF. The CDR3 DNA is TGCAGCGTTGCGACTAGCTGGGAGACAGATACGCAGTATTTT.

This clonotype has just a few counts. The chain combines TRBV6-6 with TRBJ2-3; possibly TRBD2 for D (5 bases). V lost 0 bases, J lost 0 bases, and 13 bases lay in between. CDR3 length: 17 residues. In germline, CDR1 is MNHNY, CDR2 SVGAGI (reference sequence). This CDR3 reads CASSYSTRETSTDTQYF. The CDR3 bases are TGTGCCAGCAGTTACTCGACGAGGGAGACTAGCACAGATACGCAGTATTTT.

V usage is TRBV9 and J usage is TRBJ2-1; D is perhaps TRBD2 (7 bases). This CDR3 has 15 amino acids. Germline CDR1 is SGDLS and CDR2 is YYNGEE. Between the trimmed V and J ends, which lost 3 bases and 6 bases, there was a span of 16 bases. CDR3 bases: TGTGCCAGCAGCGCCGGGCCGGGGGGCTTCAATGAGCAGTTCTTC. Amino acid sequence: CASSAGPGGFNEQFF.

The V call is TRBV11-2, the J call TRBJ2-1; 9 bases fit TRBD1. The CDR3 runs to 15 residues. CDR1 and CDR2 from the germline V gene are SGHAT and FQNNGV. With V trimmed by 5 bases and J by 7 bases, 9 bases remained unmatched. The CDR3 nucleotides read TGTGCCAGCAGCCACCGGACAGGGGAAGTAAATGAGCAGTTCTTC. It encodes CASSHRTGEVNEQFF.

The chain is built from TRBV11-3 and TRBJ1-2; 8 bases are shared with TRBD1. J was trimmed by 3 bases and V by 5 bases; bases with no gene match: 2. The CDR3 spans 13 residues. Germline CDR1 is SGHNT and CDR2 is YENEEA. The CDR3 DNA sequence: TGTGCCAGCAGCGTGACAGGGGACTATGGCTACACCTTC. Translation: CASSVTGDYGYTF.

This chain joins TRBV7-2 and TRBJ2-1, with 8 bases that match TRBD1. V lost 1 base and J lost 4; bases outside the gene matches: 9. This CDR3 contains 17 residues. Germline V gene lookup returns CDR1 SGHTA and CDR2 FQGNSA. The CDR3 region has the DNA TGTGCCAGCAGCTTAGATGTCCGGACAGGGAGGTACAATGAGCAGTTCTTC. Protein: CASSLDVRTGRYNEQFF. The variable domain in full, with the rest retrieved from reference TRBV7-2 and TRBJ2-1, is GAGVSQSPSNKVTEKGKDVELRCDPISGHTALYWYRQSLGQGLEFLIYFQGNSAPDKSGLPSDRFSAERTGGSVSTLTIQRTQQEDSAVYLCASSLDVRTGRYNEQFFGPGTRLTVL.

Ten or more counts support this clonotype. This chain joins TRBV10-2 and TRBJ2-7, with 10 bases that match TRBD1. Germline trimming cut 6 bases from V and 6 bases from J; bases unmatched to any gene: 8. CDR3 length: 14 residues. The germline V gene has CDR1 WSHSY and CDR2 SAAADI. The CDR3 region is CASSPDRGQAEQYF. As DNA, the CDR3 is TGCGCCAGCAGCCCCGACAGGGGGCAGGCCGAGCAGTACTTC.

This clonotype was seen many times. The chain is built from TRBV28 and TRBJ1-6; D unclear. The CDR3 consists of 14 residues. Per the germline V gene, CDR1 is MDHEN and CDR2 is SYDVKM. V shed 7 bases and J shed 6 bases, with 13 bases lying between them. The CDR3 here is CASTVTGGNSPLHF. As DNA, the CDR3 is TGTGCCAGCACTGTGACGGGTGGTAATTCACCCCTCCACTTT. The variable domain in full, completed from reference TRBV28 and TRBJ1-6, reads DVKVTQSSRYLVKRTGEKVFLECVQDMDHENMFWYRQDPGLGLRLIYFSYDVKMKEKGDIPEGYSVSREKKERFSLILESASTNQTSMYLCASTVTGGNSPLHFGNGTRLTVT.

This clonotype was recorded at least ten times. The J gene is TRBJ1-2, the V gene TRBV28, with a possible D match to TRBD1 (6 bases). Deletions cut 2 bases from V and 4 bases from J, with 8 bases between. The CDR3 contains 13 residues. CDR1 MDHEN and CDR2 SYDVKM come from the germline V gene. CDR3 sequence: CASSLDRIYGYTF. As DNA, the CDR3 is TGTGCCAGCAGTTTAGACAGGATCTATGGCTACACCTTC.

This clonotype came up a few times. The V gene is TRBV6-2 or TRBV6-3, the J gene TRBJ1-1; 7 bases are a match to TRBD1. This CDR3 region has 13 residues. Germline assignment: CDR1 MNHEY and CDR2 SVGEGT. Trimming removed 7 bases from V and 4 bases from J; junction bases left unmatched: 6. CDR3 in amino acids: CASNQGGGTEAFF. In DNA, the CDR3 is TGTGCCAGCAACCAGGGGGGAGGCACTGAAGCTTTCTTT.

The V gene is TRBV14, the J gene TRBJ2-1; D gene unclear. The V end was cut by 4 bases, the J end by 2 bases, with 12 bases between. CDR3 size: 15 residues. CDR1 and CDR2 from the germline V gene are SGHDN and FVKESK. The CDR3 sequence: CASSPHTYAYNEQFF. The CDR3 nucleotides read TGTGCCAGCAGCCCTCACACTTATGCCTACAATGAGCAGTTCTTC. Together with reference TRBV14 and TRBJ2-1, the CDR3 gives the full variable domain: EAGVTQFPSHSVIEKGQTVTLRCDPISGHDNLYWYRRVMGKEIKFLLHFVKESKQDESGMPNNRFLAERTGGTYSTLKVQPAELEDSGVYFCASSPHTYAYNEQFFGPGTRLTVL.

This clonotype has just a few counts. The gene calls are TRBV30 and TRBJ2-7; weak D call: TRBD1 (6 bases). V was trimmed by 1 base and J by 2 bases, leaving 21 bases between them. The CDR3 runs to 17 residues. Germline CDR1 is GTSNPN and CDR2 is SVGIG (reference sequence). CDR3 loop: CAWSGPMGHLKPYEQYF. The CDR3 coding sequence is TGTGCCTGGAGTGGCCCGATGGGACATCTAAAACCCTACGAGCAGTACTTC.

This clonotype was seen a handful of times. CDR3 DNA: TGTGCCAGCAGCTTGAGCAAGGAGCAGTACTTC. Amino acid sequence: CASSLSKEQYF. The J gene is TRBJ2-7, the V gene TRBV5-6, with unresolved D. Trimming took 1 base from V and 7 from J, leaving 6 bases between them. The CDR3 totals 11 residues. Germline lookup yields CDR1 SGHDT and CDR2 YYEEEE. The full variable domain, in which reference TRBV5-6 and TRBJ2-7 provide the parts outside the CDR3, is DAGVTQSPTHLIKTRGQQVTLRCSPKSGHDTVSWYQQALGQGPQFIFQYYEEEERQRGNFPDRFSGHQFPNYSSELNVNALLLGDSALYLCASSLSKEQYFGPGTRLTVT.

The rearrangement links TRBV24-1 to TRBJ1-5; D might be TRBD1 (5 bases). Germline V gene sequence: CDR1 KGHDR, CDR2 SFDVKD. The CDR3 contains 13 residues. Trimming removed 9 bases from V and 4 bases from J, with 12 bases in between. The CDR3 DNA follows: TGTGCCACCCAGGGACGGTCAAATCAGCCCCAGCATTTT. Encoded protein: CATQGRSNQPQHF.

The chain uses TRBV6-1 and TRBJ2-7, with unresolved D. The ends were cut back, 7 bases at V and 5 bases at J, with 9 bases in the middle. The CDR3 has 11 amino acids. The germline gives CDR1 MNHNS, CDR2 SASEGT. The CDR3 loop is CASTGVNEQYF. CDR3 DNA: TGTGCCAGCACTGGGGTAAACGAGCAGTACTTC.

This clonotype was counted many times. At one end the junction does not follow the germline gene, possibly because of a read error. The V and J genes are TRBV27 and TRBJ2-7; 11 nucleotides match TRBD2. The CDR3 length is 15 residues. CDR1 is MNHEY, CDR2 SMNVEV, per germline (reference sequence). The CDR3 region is CASSKLAGVSNEQYF. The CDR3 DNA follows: TGTGCCAGCAGCAAACTAGCGGGAGTCTCCAACGAGCAGTACTTC.

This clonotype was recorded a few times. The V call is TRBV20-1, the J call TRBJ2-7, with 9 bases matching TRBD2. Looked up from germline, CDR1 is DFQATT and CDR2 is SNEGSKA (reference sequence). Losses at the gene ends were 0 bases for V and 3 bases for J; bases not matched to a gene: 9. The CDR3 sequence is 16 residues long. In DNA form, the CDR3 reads TGCAGTGCTAGAGATAGGCAGCGGGGGGCCAACTACGAGCAGTACTTC. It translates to CSARDRQRGANYEQYF.

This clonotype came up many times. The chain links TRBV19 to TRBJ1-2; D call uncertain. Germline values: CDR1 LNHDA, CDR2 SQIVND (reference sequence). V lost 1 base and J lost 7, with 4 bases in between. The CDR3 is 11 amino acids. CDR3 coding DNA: TGTGCCAGTAGTATAGGGATTGGCTACACCTTC. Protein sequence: CASSIGIGYTF.

CDR3 nucleotides: TGTGCCAGCAGCAGAGACCAAGTCTTTTCCAGCACAGATACGCAGTATTTT. Residues: CASSRDQVFSSTDTQYF. The chain carries TRBV3-1 and TRBJ2-3; no definite D call. The CDR3 sequence is 17 residues long. The V end lost 5 bases, the J end lost 0 bases, and 18 bases lay between the germline ends. The V gene's germline CDR1 is LGHDT and CDR2 YNNKEL (reference sequence).

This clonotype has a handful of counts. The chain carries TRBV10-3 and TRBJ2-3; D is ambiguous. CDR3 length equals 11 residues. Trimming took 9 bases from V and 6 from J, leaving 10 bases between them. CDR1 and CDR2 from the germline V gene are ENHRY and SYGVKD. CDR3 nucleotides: TGTGCCATACAATCCGGCGATACGCAGTATTTT. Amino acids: CAIQSGDTQYF.

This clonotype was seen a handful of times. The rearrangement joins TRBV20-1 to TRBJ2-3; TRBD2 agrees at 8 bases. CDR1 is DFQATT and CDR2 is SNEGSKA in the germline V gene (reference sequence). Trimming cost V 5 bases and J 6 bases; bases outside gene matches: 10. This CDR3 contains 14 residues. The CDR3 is CSAALAGRADTQYF. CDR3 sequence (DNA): TGCAGTGCTGCCTTAGCGGGAAGGGCGGATACGCAGTATTTT.

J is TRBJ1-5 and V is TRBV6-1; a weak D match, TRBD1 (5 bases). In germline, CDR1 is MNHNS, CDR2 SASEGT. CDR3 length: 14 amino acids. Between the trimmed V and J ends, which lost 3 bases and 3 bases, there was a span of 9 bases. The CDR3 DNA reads TGTGCCAGCAGTGATAGCAGGGTCAATCAGCCCCAGCATTTT. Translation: CASSDSRVNQPQHF.

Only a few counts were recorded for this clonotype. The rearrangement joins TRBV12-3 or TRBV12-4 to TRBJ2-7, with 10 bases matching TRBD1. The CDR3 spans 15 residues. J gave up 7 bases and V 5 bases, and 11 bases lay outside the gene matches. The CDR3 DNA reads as TGTGCCAGCAGTCTCCGGGACAGGGGCCTATGGGAGCAGTACTTC. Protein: CASSLRDRGLWEQYF.